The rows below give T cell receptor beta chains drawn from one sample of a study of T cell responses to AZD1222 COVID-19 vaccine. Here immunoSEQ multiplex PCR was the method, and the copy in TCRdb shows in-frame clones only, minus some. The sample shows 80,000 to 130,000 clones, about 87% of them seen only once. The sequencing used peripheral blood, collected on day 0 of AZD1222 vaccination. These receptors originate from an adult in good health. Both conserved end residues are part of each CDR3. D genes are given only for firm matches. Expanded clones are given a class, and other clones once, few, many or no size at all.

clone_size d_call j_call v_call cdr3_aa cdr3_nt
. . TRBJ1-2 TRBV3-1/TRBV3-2 CASSQGLGGNYGYTF TGTGCCAGCAGCCAAGGTTTAGGGGGGAACTATGGCTACACCTTC
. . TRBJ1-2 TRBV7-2 CASSLDRSLGYTF TGCGCCAGCAGCTTAGATCGCTCTCTCGGCTACACCTTC
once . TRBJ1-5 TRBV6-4 CASSEAENQPQHF TGTGCCAGCAGTGAAGCAGAGAATCAGCCCCAGCATTTT
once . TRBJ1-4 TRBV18 CASSPQELGEKLFF TGTGCCAGCTCACCACAGGAGCTGGGGGAAAAACTGTTTTTT
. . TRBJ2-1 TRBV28 CASPPGLALSGEQFF TGTGCCAGCCCCCCGGGCCTAGCCCTTTCGGGTGAGCAGTTCTTC
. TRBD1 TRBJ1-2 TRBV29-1 CSATDRVGGYTF TGCAGCGCTACGGACAGGGTTGGTGGCTACACCTTC
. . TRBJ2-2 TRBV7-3 CASSLEAAPNTGELFF TGTGCCAGCAGCTTAGAGGCAGCTCCGAACACCGGGGAGCTGTTTTTT
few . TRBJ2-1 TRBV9 CASSVPPDKSPYNEQFF TGTGCCAGCAGCGTACCCCCTGACAAGTCCCCCTACAATGAGCAGTTCTTC
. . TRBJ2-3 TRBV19 CASSTQSGSQYF TGTGCCAGTAGTACCCAGTCTGGTTCGCAGTATTTT
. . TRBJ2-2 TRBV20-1 CSASGGEASNTGELFF TGCAGTGCTAGTGGGGGAGAGGCTAGCAACACCGGGGAGCTGTTTTTT
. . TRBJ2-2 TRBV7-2 CASSLGGTSNTGELFF TGTGCCAGCAGCTTAGGCGGGACATCGAACACCGGGGAGCTGTTTTTT
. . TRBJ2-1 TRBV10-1 CARLEGGNEQFF TGCGCCAGACTCGAAGGGGGTAATGAGCAGTTCTTC
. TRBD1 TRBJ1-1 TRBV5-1 CASSYRDRGVGAEAFF TGCGCCAGCAGCTACCGGGACAGGGGAGTTGGGGCTGAAGCTTTCTTT
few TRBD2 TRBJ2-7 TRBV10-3 CAISLTSGDIYEQYF TGTGCCATCAGCCTGACTAGCGGGGATATCTACGAGCAGTACTTC
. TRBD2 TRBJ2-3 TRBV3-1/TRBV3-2 CASSPKGLAGARQYF TGTGCCAGCAGCCCAAAGGGACTAGCGGGGGCTCGGCAGTATTTT
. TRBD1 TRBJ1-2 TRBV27 CASAHRGRRDYGYTF TGTGCCAGCGCTCACAGGGGGCGACGGGACTATGGCTACACCTTC
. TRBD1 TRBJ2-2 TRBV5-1 CASRQGATNTGELFF TGCGCCAGCAGACAGGGGGCTACGAACACCGGGGAGCTGTTTTTT
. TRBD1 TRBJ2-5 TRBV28 CASSLWTGPRQTQYF TGTGCCAGCAGTTTATGGACAGGGCCGCGACAGACCCAGTACTTC
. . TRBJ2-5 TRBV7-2 CASTPRWGAETQYF TGTGCCAGCACCCCTCGCTGGGGGGCCGAGACCCAGTACTTC
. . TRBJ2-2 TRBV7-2 CASSIQVATGELFF TGTGCCAGCAGCATCCAAGTGGCAACCGGGGAGCTGTTTTTT
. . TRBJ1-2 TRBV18 CASSPSPNRGKIYGYTF TGTGCCAGCTCGCCCTCACCAAACCGGGGAAAGATCTATGGCTACACCTTC
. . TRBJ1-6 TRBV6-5 CASSYGGTTRSPLHF TGTGCCAGCAGTTACGGGGGGACGACGAGATCACCCCTCCACTTT
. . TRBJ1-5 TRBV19 CASSSVYSNQPQHF TGTGCCAGTAGTAGCGTCTATAGCAATCAGCCCCAGCATTTT
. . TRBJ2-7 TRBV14 CASSHLLDYYEQYF TGTGCCAGCAGCCACCTACTAGATTACTACGAGCAGTACTTC
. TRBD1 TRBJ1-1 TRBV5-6 CASSRTGTTEAFF TGTGCCAGCAGCCGGACAGGGACCACTGAAGCTTTCTTT
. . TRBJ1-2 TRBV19 CASSIVSSPYGYTF TGTGCCAGTAGTATAGTTTCCTCCCCCTATGGCTACACCTTC
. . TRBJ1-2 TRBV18 CASSPDSVGYGYTF TGTGCCAGCTCACCGGACAGCGTCGGCTATGGCTACACCTTC
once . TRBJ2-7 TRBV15 CATSRDSGTKHHYEQYF TGTGCCACCAGCAGAGATTCCGGGACCAAACATCACTACGAGCAGTACTTC
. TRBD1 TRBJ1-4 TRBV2 CASSSTGTEDEKLFF TGTGCCAGCAGTTCAACCGGGACAGAAGATGAAAAACTGTTTTTT
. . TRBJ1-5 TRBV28 CASSSPSTGLSNQPQHF TGTGCCAGCAGTTCGCCTAGCACAGGGTTGAGCAATCAGCCCCAGCATTTT
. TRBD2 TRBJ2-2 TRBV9 CASSVDPAGGTGELFF TGTGCCAGCAGCGTAGATCCAGCGGGGGGCACCGGGGAGCTGTTTTTT
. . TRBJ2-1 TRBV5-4 CASRFGLMDEQFF TGTGCCAGCAGGTTCGGGCTGATGGATGAGCAGTTCTTC
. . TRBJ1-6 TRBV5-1 CASSPGDRGSPLHF TGCGCCAGCAGCCCTGGCGACCGTGGGTCACCCCTCCACTTT
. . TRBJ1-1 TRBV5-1 CASTPAGGDTEAFF TGCGCCAGCACCCCCGCGGGGGGGGACACTGAAGCTTTCTTT
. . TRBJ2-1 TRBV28 CASSLWRNEQFF TGTGCCAGCAGTTTATGGCGCAATGAGCAGTTCTTC
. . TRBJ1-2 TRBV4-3 CASSPELGGITWGYTF TGCGCCAGCAGCCCCGAACTGGGGGGGATAACTTGGGGCTACACCTTC
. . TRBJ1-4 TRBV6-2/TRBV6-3 CASSYSTAREKLFF TGTGCCAGCAGTTACTCGACGGCCCGGGAAAAACTGTTTTTT
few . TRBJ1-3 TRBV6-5 CASIPSGGLVNTIYF TGTGCCAGCATCCCGTCGGGGGGTTTAGTGAACACCATATATTTT
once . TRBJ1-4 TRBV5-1 CASSWDLNEKLFF TGCGCCAGCAGCTGGGACCTTAATGAAAAACTGTTTTTT
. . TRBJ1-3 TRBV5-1 CASSLAGPSSGNTIYF TGCGCCAGCAGCTTGGCGGGACCTAGCTCTGGAAACACCATATATTTT
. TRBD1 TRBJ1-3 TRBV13 CASSLDRGPGNTIYF TGTGCCAGCAGCTTGGACAGGGGGCCTGGAAACACCATATATTTT